Listed here are 9 T cell receptor beta chains from one sample, sequenced in a study of CD8 T cells in Susac syndrome. Roughly 0.5 to 1 ug RNA was reverse transcribed with random hexamers. TCRdb re-called the immunoSEQ multiplex PCR reads through MiXCR, storing one row per CDR3 protein. This table has about 84,000 distinct CDR3 sequences, over 85% appearing once. Sequenced material: CD8+ T cells from PBMCs. The receptors here all came from a human donor in good health.

The chain combines TRBV12-5 with TRBJ1-1; no clear D. V was pared by 1 base and J by 4 bases, with 13 bases between. The germline CDR1 and CDR2 sequences are LGHNT and FRNRAP. This CDR3 is 15 amino acids long. The CDR3 sequence: CASGLARRQSTEAFF. The DNA for the CDR3 is TGTGCTAGTGGTTTGGCACGGCGGCAGTCCACTGAAGCTTTCTTT.

V usage is TRBV13 and J usage is TRBJ1-6; D uncertain. V gave up 5 bases and J gave up 5 bases, with 13 bases separating them. CDR3 size: 15 residues. Germline V gene sequence: CDR1 PRHDT, CDR2 FYEKMQ (reference sequence). In DNA form, the CDR3 reads TGTGCCAGCAGCCCGGGAAAGGGCGATAATTCACCCCTCCACTTT. As protein: CASSPGKGDNSPLHF.

The CDR3 sequence is CASRLTPSQGYEQFF. In DNA, the CDR3 is TGCGCCAGCAGGCTGACCCCCTCTCAGGGGTATGAGCAGTTCTTC. V and J are TRBV5-1 and TRBJ2-1, with D maybe TRBD1 (6 bases). The CDR3 is made up of 15 amino acids. The V and J ends lost 5 bases and 8 bases respectively, with 20 bases between them. CDR1 SGHRS and CDR2 YFSETQ come from the germline V gene. Full variable domain (missing parts from reference TRBV5-1 and TRBJ2-1): KAGVTQTPRYLIKTRGQQVTLSCSPISGHRSVSWYQQTPGQGLQFLFEYFSETQRNKGNFPGRFSGRQFSNSRSEMNVSTLELGDSALYLCASRLTPSQGYEQFFGPGTRLTVL.

The J gene is TRBJ2-3, the V gene TRBV27; D is perhaps TRBD2 (6 bases). The CDR3 contains 14 residues. V lost 2 bases, J lost 8 bases, and 14 bases lay in between. Germline V gene sequence: CDR1 MNHEY, CDR2 SMNVEV (reference sequence). CDR3: CASSLEGPGGTQYF. The CDR3 DNA reads as TGTGCCAGCAGTTTAGAGGGGCCCGGGGGTACGCAGTATTTT.

The sample holds one count of this clonotype. The rearrangement links TRBV5-4 to TRBJ2-7; 9 bases map to TRBD1. Trimming at V came to 4 bases and at J to 2 bases, leaving 10 bases not matched to a gene. The CDR3 extends over 16 amino acids. CDR1 and CDR2 from the germline V gene are SGHNT and YYREEE (reference sequence). Here the CDR3 DNA reads TGTGCCAGCAGCCAGAGGCTAGGGGACAGGGCCTACGAGCAGTACTTC. Translation gives CASSQRLGDRAYEQYF.

The chain combines TRBV5-6 with TRBJ1-6, with a possible D match to TRBD1 (6 bases). The V gene's germline CDR1 is SGHDT and CDR2 YYEEEE. V was cut by 5 bases and J by 1 base, with 10 bases left in between. The CDR3 totals 15 residues. In DNA, the CDR3 is TGTGCCAGCAGACCCAGGGGTTCCTATAATTCACCCCTCCACTTT. Translating gives CASRPRGSYNSPLHF. The variable domain in full, completed from reference TRBV5-6 and TRBJ1-6, reads DAGVTQSPTHLIKTRGQQVTLRCSPKSGHDTVSWYQQALGQGPQFIFQYYEEEERQRGNFPDRFSGHQFPNYSSELNVNALLLGDSALYLCASRPRGSYNSPLHFGNGTRLTVT.

The rearrangement links TRBV29-1 to TRBJ1-1, with D tentatively TRBD1 (5 bases). Trimming removed 3 bases at V and 14 bases at J, with 25 bases between. The CDR3 totals 14 residues. CDR1 is SQVTM, CDR2 ANQGSEA, per germline. CDR3 residues: CSVEGLAGYNFQFF. Here the CDR3 DNA reads TGCAGCGTTGAGGGGTTGGCAGGGTATAATTTCCAGTTCTTT.

The chain joins TRBV25-1 to TRBJ2-3; 10 bases are a match to TRBD1. V trimming: 2 bases; J trimming: 4 bases; junction bases outside the gene matches: 6. Per germline, CDR1 MGHDK and CDR2 SYGVNS. There are 16 residues in the CDR3. The CDR3 DNA sequence: TGTGCCAGCAGTGAAATACCGGGACAGGGGCCAGATACGCAGTATTTT. This codes for CASSEIPGQGPDTQYF.

The chain joins TRBV5-6 to TRBJ1-6; D uncertain. This CDR3 region has 15 residues. V was pared by 1 base and J by 10 bases, with 15 bases between. Per germline, CDR1 SGHDT and CDR2 YYEEEE. CDR3 protein: CASSLSTGFESPLHF. CDR3 coding DNA: TGTGCCAGCAGCTTGTCGACGGGTTTTGAGTCACCCCTCCACTTT.